This record covers a single T cell receptor (beta chain). The sample originates from a study of Ad26.COV2.S vaccination and SARS-CoV-2 variants. Treatment: roughly 19 received Ad26.COV2.S at low or high dose, single or two shots; about 5 received placebo; per-sample allocation not given. At day 63 after the first vaccine or placebo injection, samples were drawn. At a Boston site, the person donating was an adult of 18-55 years. An Ad26 vector carrying the Wuhan-strain SARS-CoV-2 spike served as the vaccine. This CDR3 has 16 amino acids. V lost 4 bases and J lost 5, with 21 bases in between. Germline loops: CDR1 SGDLS, CDR2 YYNGEE. Data came from immunoSEQ multiplex PCR; TCRdb stores just in-frame clones and leaves some out. Of 510,000 or so clones listed, roughly 85% are singletons.

The rearrangement joins TRBV9 to TRBJ1-2; the D is unclear. This TCR derives from a person between 18 and 65 years old who received the Ad26.COV2.S COVID-19 vaccine or a placebo. The sample consisted of peripheral blood, taken in a trial of Ad26.COV2.S vaccine versus placebo. The CDR3 spells CASSPSSFAGLYGYTF. DNA of the CDR3: TGTGCCAGCAGCCCCTCTTCGTTTGCGGGCCTGTATGGCTACACCTTC.